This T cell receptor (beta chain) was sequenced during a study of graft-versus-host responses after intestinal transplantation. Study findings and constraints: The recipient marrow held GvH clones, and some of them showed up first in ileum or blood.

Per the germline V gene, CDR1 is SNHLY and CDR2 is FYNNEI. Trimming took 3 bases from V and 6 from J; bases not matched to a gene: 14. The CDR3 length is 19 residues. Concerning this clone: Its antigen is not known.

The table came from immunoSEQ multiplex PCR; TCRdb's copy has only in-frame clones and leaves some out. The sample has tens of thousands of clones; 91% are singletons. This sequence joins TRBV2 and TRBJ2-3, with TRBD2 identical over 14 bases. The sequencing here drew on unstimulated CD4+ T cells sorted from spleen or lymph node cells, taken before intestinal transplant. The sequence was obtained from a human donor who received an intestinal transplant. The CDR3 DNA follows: TGTGCCAGCAGTGAGGGGGGACTAGCGGGGGCCATCCGGGGGGATACGCAGTATTTT. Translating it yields CASSEGGLAGAIRGDTQYF.